A single sample gave rise to the 26 T cell receptor beta chains below, sequenced in a study of circulating tumor DNA in untreated peripheral T-cell lymphoma. Profiled with immunoSEQ multiplex PCR; TCRdb holds only in-frame clones, not every one. The sample contains 7,000 or so clones, about 75% of which appear only once. The material sequenced was tumor tissue. Receptor source: a human donor with peripheral T-cell lymphoma.

The V gene is TRBV28, the J gene TRBJ1-5; 7 bases are a match to TRBD1. Trimming removed 3 bases from V and 1 base from J; junction bases left unmatched: 3. Looked up from germline, CDR1 is MDHEN and CDR2 is SYDVKM. This CDR3 has 15 amino acids. The CDR3 coding sequence is TGTGCCAGCAGTTTGAGGGGGCTCAGCAATCAGCCCCAGCATTTT. Protein: CASSLRGLSNQPQHF.

The chain joins TRBV10-2 to TRBJ2-3; 14 nucleotides align to TRBD2. CDR3 length: 17 residues. Germline CDR1 and CDR2: WSHSY and SAAADI. Losses at the gene ends were 6 bases for V and 3 bases for J; bases not matched to a gene: 8. The CDR3 bases are TGCGCCAGCAGACTGGGACTAGCGGGAGACGGGACAGATACGCAGTATTTT. It codes for CASRLGLAGDGTDTQYF.

The CDR3 reads CASSPRDRGLEKLFF. The CDR3 DNA sequence: TGTGCCAGCAGCCCGAGGGACAGGGGGCTGGAAAAACTGTTTTTT. The chain has TRBV11-3 and TRBJ1-4; TRBD1 agrees at 12 bases. Germline V gives CDR1 SGHNT, CDR2 YENEEA. V lost 5 bases, J lost 8 bases, and 6 bases stayed unmatched. The CDR3 is 15 amino acids.

For the CDR3, the DNA is TGTGCCAGCAGGGGACTAGCGGGAGTCGGCTACGAGCAGTACTTC. Translated: CASRGLAGVGYEQYF. The chain links TRBV28 to TRBJ2-7; TRBD2 agrees at 14 bases. Per germline, CDR1 MDHEN and CDR2 SYDVKM. This CDR3 is built from 15 residues. V shed 6 bases, J shed 3 bases, and the junction held 4 bases outside the gene matches.

The gene calls are TRBV11-3 and TRBJ1-4; TRBD1 agrees at 9 bases. Trimming took 6 bases from V and 5 from J; bases not matched to a gene: 4. CDR1 and CDR2 (germline): SGHNT, YENEEA. The CDR3 is 14 amino acids. This chain's CDR3 is CASRTGGENEKLFF. The CDR3 DNA reads as TGTGCCAGCAGGACAGGGGGGGAGAATGAAAAACTGTTTTTT.

The rearrangement links TRBV9 to TRBJ2-3; no firm D call. The CDR3 loop spans 14 amino acids. V dropped 0 bases and J dropped 5 bases, with 10 bases sitting between them. In germline, CDR1 is SGDLS, CDR2 YYNGEE. CDR3 protein: CASSVENQKDTQYF. Written as DNA, the CDR3 is TGTGCCAGCAGCGTAGAGAATCAGAAAGATACGCAGTATTTT.

This chain joins TRBV28 and TRBJ2-7, with unresolved D. V lost 8 bases and J lost 0, with 17 bases in between. Germline assignment: CDR1 MDHEN and CDR2 SYDVKM. The CDR3 runs to 15 residues. The CDR3 coding sequence is TGTGCCAGCTATCCCGCCCAGTCGAGCTCCTACGAGCAGTACTTC. Residues: CASYPAQSSSYEQYF.

The V gene is TRBV4-1, the J gene TRBJ1-5, with 9 bases that match TRBD1. CDR3 size: 15 residues. Looked up from germline, CDR1 is MGHRA and CDR2 is YSYEKL. Germline trimming cut 2 bases from V and 7 bases from J; bases unmatched to any gene: 6. The CDR3 coding sequence is TGCGCCAGCAGCCAAATGACAGGGGGTAGGCAGCCCCAGCATTTT. This codes for CASSQMTGGRQPQHF.

The chain recombines TRBV28 with TRBJ2-5, with unresolved D. Germline assignment: CDR1 MDHEN and CDR2 SYDVKM. Trimming removed 0 bases from V and 13 bases from J, with 12 bases in between. The CDR3 extends over 12 amino acids. CDR3 in amino acids: CASSLWAGLPYF. CDR3 nucleotides: TGTGCCAGCAGTTTATGGGCAGGCTTACCGTACTTC.

J is TRBJ1-1 and V is TRBV22-1. TRBV22-1 is a pseudogene locus. CDR3 length: 12 residues. The CDR3: CASSLSREGASF. CDR3 bases: TGTGCCAGCAGTTTGTCTCGGGAGGGGGCTTCCTTT.

This chain uses TRBV18 with TRBJ1-1; no reliable D call. With 3 bases removed from V and 0 bases from J, the gap between germline ends came to 5 bases. The germline gives CDR1 KGHSH, CDR2 LQKENI. The CDR3 consists of 13 residues. DNA of the CDR3: TGTGCCAGCTCACCGGGAATGAACACTGAAGCTTTCTTT. Protein sequence: CASSPGMNTEAFF.

The genes are TRBV7-4 and TRBJ2-3; 7 bases fit TRBD1. V lost 5 bases, J lost 6 bases, and 5 bases stayed unmatched. The CDR3 is 13 residues long. CDR1 and CDR2 from the germline V gene are SGHVT and SQSDAQ. The CDR3, as DNA: TGTGCCAGCAGCACAGACAGGGAGGATACGCAGTATTTT. This codes for CASSTDREDTQYF.

The chain has TRBV18 and TRBJ2-1; tentatively, D is TRBD1 or TRBD2 (5 bases each). Looked up from germline, CDR1 is KGHSH and CDR2 is LQKENI. There are 20 residues in the CDR3. With 0 bases removed from V and 3 bases from J, the gap between germline ends came to 24 bases. The DNA for the CDR3 is TGTGCCAGCTCACCACCGGGTTCCGGGACGGAGGTTGTTTACTACAATGAGCAGTTCTTC. As protein: CASSPPGSGTEVVYYNEQFF.

The chain employs TRBV19 and TRBJ1-2, with D tentatively TRBD1 (5 bases). V was cut by 0 bases and J by 4 bases, with 12 bases left in between. The CDR3 totals 15 residues. CDR1 LNHDA and CDR2 SQIVND come from the germline V gene (reference sequence). CDR3: CASSIEVQAFYGYTF. CDR3 nucleotide sequence: TGTGCCAGTAGTATAGAGGTACAGGCATTCTATGGCTACACCTTC.

The chain carries TRBV28 and TRBJ1-2, with 7 nucleotides matching TRBD1. Germline V CDR1 and CDR2: MDHEN, SYDVKM. The CDR3 loop spans 13 amino acids. The V and J ends lost 3 bases and 8 bases, in that order; junction bases with no gene match: 6. The CDR3 is CASSLEGARGYTF. The CDR3 nucleotides are TGTGCCAGCAGTTTGGAGGGGGCTCGGGGCTACACCTTC.

The chain joins TRBV5-1 to TRBJ2-1; 12 positions match TRBD1. This CDR3 contains 17 residues. Germline V gene lookup returns CDR1 SGHRS and CDR2 YFSETQ. Unmatched junction bases numbered 8, after V lost 0 bases and J lost 7 bases. The CDR3 spells CASSLVPRGQGANEQFF. CDR3 coding DNA: TGCGCCAGCAGCTTGGTGCCCCGGGGACAGGGGGCTAATGAGCAGTTCTTC.

This chain joins TRBV29-1 and TRBJ2-5; TRBD2 matches 8 bases. V lost 7 bases and J lost 3; bases outside the gene matches: 7. The germline V gene has CDR1 SQVTM and CDR2 ANQGSEA. The CDR3 length is 13 residues. The CDR3 spells CSARGGVEETQYF. The DNA for the CDR3 is TGCAGCGCACGGGGGGGAGTGGAAGAGACCCAGTACTTC.

The V gene is TRBV30, the J gene TRBJ2-1; 10 nucleotides line up with TRBD1. CDR3 length equals 13 residues. V shed 4 bases and J 8 bases; nucleotides not matched to a gene: 5. Looked up from germline, CDR1 is GTSNPN and CDR2 is SVGIG (reference sequence). The CDR3 sequence: CAWKSTGGHEQFF. The CDR3 coding sequence is TGTGCCTGGAAGTCGACAGGGGGCCATGAGCAGTTCTTC.

The chain combines TRBV19 with TRBJ1-1, with D possibly being TRBD1 (6 bases). Germline V lookup: CDR1 LNHDA, CDR2 SQIVND (reference sequence). CDR3 length: 15 residues. V dropped 5 bases and J dropped 7 bases, with 20 bases sitting between them. In nucleotides, the CDR3 is TGTGCCAGTAGTCCTCAACAGGGAGGGAGGGATGAAGCTTTCTTT. Translated: CASSPQQGGRDEAFF.

The rearrangement links TRBV11-3 to TRBJ2-3; D unclear. V was cut by 1 base and J by 2 bases, with 7 bases left in between. CDR3 length: 14 residues. CDR1 is SGHNT, CDR2 YENEEA, per germline. This chain's CDR3 is CASSLGGSTDTQYF. CDR3 nucleotides: TGTGCCAGCAGCTTAGGTGGCTCCACAGATACGCAGTATTTT.

This clone was seen only a few times. This chain uses TRBV18 with TRBJ1-5; the D gene is possibly TRBD1 (6 bases). V lost 5 bases and J 5 bases, leaving 13 bases between the germline ends. Germline V gene data show CDR1 as KGHSH and CDR2 as LQKENI. The CDR3 has 14 residues. CDR3 coding DNA: TGTGCCAGCTCAGTGGGGGGCATGGATCAGCCCCAGCATTTT. Translating gives CASSVGGMDQPQHF.

The rearrangement joins TRBV19 to TRBJ2-4; D possibly corresponds to TRBD1 (6 bases). The length of the CDR3 is 14 residues. The germline CDR1 and CDR2 sequences are LNHDA and SQIVND (reference sequence). With 5 bases removed from V and 2 bases from J, the gap between germline ends came to 10 bases. CDR3 bases: TGTGCCAGTAGTTCCACAGGGACCAAAAACATTCAGTACTTC. Its translation: CASSSTGTKNIQYF.

A word on this clone: The junction shows a germline mismatch at one end, possibly a read error. J is TRBJ2-1 and V is TRBV6-8, with no clear D. CDR1 MNHGY and CDR2 SAAAGT come from the germline V gene. CDR3 size: 17 residues. The CDR3 coding sequence is TGTGCCATCAGTCTTGAACTACGCGGAGCTGGTTACAATGAGCAGTTCTTC. Its translation is CAISLELRGAGYNEQFF.

J is TRBJ1-2 and V is TRBV18, with a tentative D call TRBD1 (6 bases). This CDR3 contains 16 residues. From germline, CDR1 is KGHSH and CDR2 LQKENI. With 2 bases removed from V and 2 bases from J, the gap between germline ends came to 15 bases. Here the CDR3 reads CASSPFIQGKNYGYTF. CDR3 sequence (DNA): TGTGCCAGCTCACCATTCATCCAGGGGAAGAACTATGGCTACACCTTC. Filled out from reference TRBV18 and TRBJ1-2, the complete variable domain reads NAGVMQNPRHLVRRRGQEARLRCSPMKGHSHVYWYRQLPEEGLKFMVYLQKENIIDESGMPKERFSAEFPKEGPSILRIQQVVRGDSAAYFCASSPFIQGKNYGYTFGSGTRLTVV.

V is TRBV6-8 and J is TRBJ2-3, with 7 bases fitting TRBD2. Germline loops: CDR1 MNHGY, CDR2 SAAAGT. The CDR3 length is 16 residues. The V gene end was trimmed by 0 bases and the J gene end by 2 bases; junction bases not matched to a gene: 5. The CDR3 region has the DNA TGTGCCAGCAGTTACTCAGGAGCGGGAAACACAGATACGCAGTATTTT. It specifies CASSYSGAGNTDTQYF.

This chain links TRBV6-8 with TRBJ1-2; the D is unclear. The CDR3 has 15 residues. Germline V gene lookup returns CDR1 MNHGY and CDR2 SAAAGT. With 0 bases removed from V and 2 bases from J, the gap between germline ends came to 10 bases. The CDR3 DNA follows: TGTGCCAGCAGTTACTCGCCAGCACTCAACTATGGCTACACCTTC. It translates to CASSYSPALNYGYTF.